The 13 T cell receptor beta chains in this list originate from one sample, sequenced in a study of cytomegalovirus exposure and HLA in healthy donors. The PCR had 60 Vbeta and 13 Jbeta primers. The protocol was immunoSEQ multiplex PCR, while the TCRdb copy is restricted to in-frame clones and leaves out a portion. This table has fewer than 250,000 clones, approximately 82% appearing once. The sequenced sample consisted of PBMCs. The receptor set was obtained from a woman in her forties or fifties in good health and CMV-seropositive.

V and J are TRBV27 and TRBJ1-2; 7 nucleotides line up with TRBD1. V trimming: 6 bases; J trimming: 2 bases; junction bases outside the gene matches: 6. Germline-derived CDR1 and CDR2 are MNHEY and SMNVEV (reference sequence). The CDR3 runs 14 residues. DNA of the CDR3: TGTGCCAGCAGACGAGAGACAGGGAACTATGGCTACACCTTC. It yields the protein CASRRETGNYGYTF.

The J gene is TRBJ2-1, the V gene TRBV7-2, with 8 nucleotides matching TRBD2. The CDR3 covers 15 residues. CDR1 SGHTA and CDR2 FQGNSA come from the germline V gene. The V and J ends lost 6 bases and 4 bases, in that order; junction bases with no gene match: 8. CDR3 region: CASRNPLAGYNEQFF. CDR3 DNA sequence: TGTGCCAGCAGGAATCCCCTAGCGGGTTACAATGAGCAGTTCTTC. Full variable domain (outside the CDR3, taken from reference TRBV7-2 and TRBJ2-1): GAGVSQSPSNKVTEKGKDVELRCDPISGHTALYWYRQSLGQGLEFLIYFQGNSAPDKSGLPSDRFSAERTGGSVSTLTIQRTQQEDSAVYLCASRNPLAGYNEQFFGPGTRLTVL.

This clone was seen only a few times. The chain combines TRBV5-4 with TRBJ1-1, with no clear D. This CDR3 has 13 amino acids. Germline V gene lookup returns CDR1 SGHNT and CDR2 YYREEE (reference sequence). Trimming left V 2 bases short and J 1 base short, with 6 bases between. The CDR3 nucleotides are TGTGCCAGCAGCTTACCACAGAACACTGAAGCTTTCTTT. It yields the protein CASSLPQNTEAFF.

The J gene is TRBJ1-1, the V gene TRBV10-2; D call uncertain. Germline CDR1 WSHSY, CDR2 SAAADI. Trimming removed 0 bases at V and 1 base at J, with 6 bases between. The CDR3 has 14 amino acids. The CDR3, as DNA: TGCGCCAGCAGTGAGTCGGCAGAGAACACTGAAGCTTTCTTT. This translates into CASSESAENTEAFF.

The rearrangement joins TRBV4-1 to TRBJ2-7; a weak D match, TRBD2 (5 bases). The CDR3 covers 14 residues. V was clipped by 0 bases and J by 0 bases, with 6 bases between them. CDR1 is MGHRA, CDR2 YSYEKL, per germline. The CDR3 region is CASSQDGGSYEQYF. CDR3 coding DNA: TGCGCCAGCAGCCAAGATGGAGGCTCCTACGAGCAGTACTTC.

This clone has a handful of counts. This chain uses TRBV21-1 with TRBJ1-1. TRBV21-1 is a listed pseudogene. This CDR3 spans 19 amino acids. The CDR3 region has the DNA TGTGCCAGCAGCAATTCCCCCGAATCGGGGGGTCCCATGAACACTGAAGCTTTCTTT. It specifies CASSNSPESGGPMNTEAFF.

The chain couples TRBV5-4 to TRBJ1-2; no clear D. Germline-derived CDR1 and CDR2 are SGHNT and YYREEE (reference sequence). Trimming cost V 3 bases and J 4 bases, with 10 bases left between them. This CDR3 comprises 13 residues. The CDR3 DNA sequence: TGTGCCAGCAGCTACGGTGTTCTCTATGGCTACACCTTC. Encoded protein: CASSYGVLYGYTF. Full variable domain (remainder filled in from reference TRBV5-4 and TRBJ1-2): ETGVTQSPTHLIKTRGQQVTLRCSSQSGHNTVSWYQQALGQGPQFIFQYYREEENGRGNFPPRFSGLQFPNYSSELNVNALELDDSALYLCASSYGVLYGYTFGSGTRLTVV.

V usage is TRBV27 and J usage is TRBJ2-5; 11 positions match TRBD1. Trimming cost V 6 bases and J 5 bases; bases outside gene matches: 11. The CDR3 spans 16 residues. CDR1 is MNHEY and CDR2 is SMNVEV in the germline V gene (reference sequence). DNA for the CDR3: TGTGCCAGCAGGAGACTGGACAGGGGGCCCTTGGAGACCCAGTACTTC. The encoded protein is CASRRLDRGPLETQYF.

V gene TRBV4-1 combines with J gene TRBJ1-1; no reliable D call. The CDR3 contains 18 residues. Germline lookup yields CDR1 MGHRA and CDR2 YSYEKL. Trimming removed 1 base at V and 5 bases at J, with 23 bases between. CDR3: CASSQAAPQATPGTEAFF. CDR3 in DNA: TGCGCCAGCAGCCAAGCGGCTCCCCAGGCAACTCCGGGGACTGAAGCTTTCTTT.

This rearrangement joins TRBV30 to TRBJ1-3, with TRBD1 as a possible D gene (5 bases). The CDR3 loop spans 14 amino acids. CDR1 is GTSNPN and CDR2 is SVGIG in the germline V gene (reference sequence). The ends were cut back, 8 bases at V and 3 bases at J, with 17 bases in the middle. DNA of the CDR3: TGTGCCGTGCGGGAGGGGAAGGTTGGAAACACCATATATTTT. Translating gives CAVREGKVGNTIYF.

The rearrangement joins TRBV6-5 to TRBJ2-1; 7 bases line up with TRBD1. The germline gives CDR1 MNHEY, CDR2 SVGAGI. With V trimmed by 5 bases and J by 10 bases, 5 bases remained unmatched. The CDR3 sequence is 12 residues long. The DNA for the CDR3 is TGTGCCAGCAGTCACAGGGGTGGAGAGCAGTTCTTC. Its protein product is CASSHRGGEQFF.

This chain links TRBV5-1 with TRBJ2-7; possible D gene TRBD1, 6 bases. The CDR3 contains 15 residues. Looked up from germline, CDR1 is SGHRS and CDR2 is YFSETQ. V dropped 1 base and J dropped 6 bases, with 17 bases sitting between them. The CDR3 spells CASSLSGAGASEQYF. DNA for the CDR3: TGCGCCAGCAGCTTGTCCGGGGCAGGGGCCAGCGAGCAGTACTTC.

The genes are TRBV19 and TRBJ1-2; D is possibly TRBD1 (6 bases). The CDR3 runs 13 residues. Trimming cost V 1 base and J 7 bases, with 10 bases left between them. Germline V CDR1 and CDR2: LNHDA, SQIVND (reference sequence). CDR3 sequence (DNA): TGTGCCAGTAGTATAGGAGGCAGGGGTGGCTACACCTTC. Its protein is CASSIGGRGGYTF.